Detailed here is one TCR beta chain. This entry belongs to a study of blood T cell repertoires in COVID-19. Authors' data handling: Reference gene primer amplification gave nucleated cell count estimates. Measured with immunoSEQ multiplex PCR; TCRdb has only the in-frame clones, and not every one. That table gives V, J and clone size, and the DNA gave D and trimming. The data show some 250,000 clones, approximately 85% seen once. The CDR3 has 13 residues. The V and J ends lost 0 bases and 6 bases respectively, with 9 bases between them. Germline V gene data show CDR1 as LNHNV and CDR2 as YYDKDF (reference sequence).

The chain combines TRBV15 with TRBJ2-7; a weak D match, TRBD2 (6 bases). The clonotype comes from a woman aged 55-70 years with active or convalescent COVID-19. Sequenced sample: peripheral blood. The CDR3 coding sequence is TGTGCCACCAGCAGAGATCCCGGGGGCGAGCAGTACTTC. Its protein is CATSRDPGGEQYF.